One and the same sample provided the 22 T cell receptor beta chains below, sequenced in a study of T cells after posttransplantation cyclophosphamide. Treatment was busulfan-fludarabine conditioning, a marrow graft, and cyclophosphamide on days +3 and +4. The repertoire was sequenced with immunoSEQ multiplex PCR; TCRdb's copy has only in-frame clones and lacks some. The table lists about 11,000 clones, about four fifths of them singletons. The specimen was PBMCs, collected after allogeneic stem cell transplant with posttransplant cyclophosphamide. Receptors originate from a female patient aged 50-65 years who received an allogeneic stem cell transplant from a related donor, was CMV-positive, and had no GVHD. Certain T cells may be donor cells from the graft.

CDR3 amino acids: CASSLAQTSLETQYF. Written as DNA, the CDR3 is TGTGCCAGCAGCTTGGCCCAGACTAGTCTAGAGACCCAGTACTTC. The chain uses TRBV5-6 and TRBJ2-5; weak D call: TRBD2 (6 bases). CDR1 SGHDT and CDR2 YYEEEE come from the germline V gene. This CDR3 is 15 amino acids long. Trimming shortened V by 0 bases and J by 4 bases, and 13 bases separated the two germline ends.

The chain couples TRBV7-2 to TRBJ1-2, with D hard to call. The CDR3 runs to 13 residues. Germline V gene data show CDR1 as SGHTA and CDR2 as FQGNSA. V lost 0 bases to trimming and J lost 7 bases, with 9 bases between them. The CDR3 region is CASSLARGVGYTF. Written as DNA, the CDR3 is TGTGCCAGCAGCTTAGCTCGGGGAGTTGGCTACACCTTC.

The chain is built from TRBV6-6 and TRBJ1-5; 10 bases match TRBD1. Germline values: CDR1 MNHNY, CDR2 SVGAGI (reference sequence). V trimming: 7 bases; J trimming: 5 bases; junction bases outside the gene matches: 11. The CDR3 contains 16 residues. CDR3 sequence (DNA): TGTGCCAGCAAAGACTCCCGGGACAGGGGCGATCAGCCCCAGCATTTT. As protein: CASKDSRDRGDQPQHF.

V usage is TRBV2 and J usage is TRBJ2-3; 9 bases line up with TRBD2. The CDR3 is 16 residues long. Germline V gene lookup returns CDR1 SNHLY and CDR2 FYNNEI. J lost 4 bases, V lost 5 bases, and 10 bases had no gene match. This CDR3 is CASSLAGGPSSDTQYF. The CDR3 coding sequence is TGTGCCAGCAGTCTCGCGGGGGGGCCATCATCAGATACGCAGTATTTT. The full variable domain, its missing parts supplied by reference TRBV2 and TRBJ2-3, is EPEVTQTPSHQVTQMGQEVILRCVPISNHLYFYWYRQILGQKVEFLVSFYNNEISEKSEIFDDQFSVERPDGSNFTLKIRSTKLEDSAMYFCASSLAGGPSSDTQYFGPGTRLTVL.

This clone was seen a few times. This chain joins TRBV28 and TRBJ1-6; 8 bases agree with TRBD1. The CDR3 contains 13 residues. V lost 8 bases and J lost 6; bases outside the gene matches: 3. CDR1 and CDR2 (germline): MDHEN, SYDVKM. The CDR3, as DNA: TGTGCCAGCTGGACAGGGATTAATTCACCCCTCCACTTT. Translated: CASWTGINSPLHF.

The DNA for the CDR3 is TGTGCCAGCAGCGCAGACAGGGGGAGCAATGAAAAACTGTTTTTT. Protein sequence: CASSADRGSNEKLFF. The V and J genes are TRBV21-1 and TRBJ1-4; the table gives TRBD1 as D, unverified against the DNA. TRBV21-1 is recorded as a pseudogene. This CDR3 has 15 amino acids.

This clone has a handful of counts. The chain employs TRBV7-9 and TRBJ1-4, with a weak D call TRBD1 (5 bases). Germline-derived CDR1 and CDR2 are SEHNR and FQNEAQ (reference sequence). The germline V and J ends were trimmed by 5 bases and 11 bases, with 15 bases remaining between them. There are 13 residues in the CDR3. The chain's CDR3 is CASSGRVGTKLFF. The CDR3 region has the DNA TGTGCCAGCAGCGGTAGGGTTGGGACTAAACTGTTTTTT.

The chain is built from TRBV30 and TRBJ1-6, with 7 bases matching TRBD1. Trimming took 5 bases from V and 0 from J; bases not matched to a gene: 7. The germline V gene encodes CDR1 GTSNPN and CDR2 SVGIG (reference sequence). This CDR3 has 16 amino acids. For the CDR3, the DNA is TGTGCCTGGGAAACAGGGGCGAGCTCCTATAATTCACCCCTCCACTTT. It translates to CAWETGASSYNSPLHF.

The chain employs TRBV5-6 and TRBJ2-5; no reliable D call. Germline CDR1 and CDR2: SGHDT and YYEEEE. Between the trimmed V and J ends, which lost 0 bases and 4 bases, there was a span of 7 bases. The CDR3 extends over 13 amino acids. The CDR3 spells CASSLVAVETQYF. The CDR3 coding sequence is TGTGCCAGCAGCTTGGTGGCGGTAGAGACCCAGTACTTC.

This chain joins TRBV11-3 and TRBJ2-5, with 8 nucleotides matching TRBD1. The CDR3 covers 14 residues. The germline gives CDR1 SGHNT, CDR2 YENEEA. With 4 bases clipped from V and 5 bases from J, the junction kept 6 bases outside the gene matches. In nucleotides, the CDR3 is TGTGCCAGCAGCTCGGGACAGGTCGGGGAGACCCAGTACTTC. Translating it yields CASSSGQVGETQYF.

The J gene is TRBJ2-2, the V gene TRBV19, with TRBD1 matching over 8 bases. V was clipped by 4 bases and J by 5 bases; unmatched bases: 6. The V gene's germline CDR1 is LNHDA and CDR2 SQIVND (reference sequence). CDR3 size: 15 residues. CDR3 loop: CASSRGTGRTGELFF. CDR3 in DNA: TGTGCCAGTAGTAGAGGGACAGGTAGGACCGGGGAGCTGTTTTTT.

This clone has only a few counts. Compared with germline, one end of the junction differs, possibly owing to a read error. The chain uses TRBV7-7 and TRBJ2-2, with 7 bases that match TRBD2. Germline V gene lookup returns CDR1 SSHAT and CDR2 FNYEAQ (reference sequence). This CDR3 contains 15 residues. CDR3 in amino acids: CASSPIRGDTGELFF. Here the CDR3 DNA reads TGTGCTAGCAGCCCAATCCGGGGGGACACCGGGGAGCTGTTTTTT.

The V call is TRBV19, the J call TRBJ1-5, with D possibly TRBD1 on 5 matching bases. Germline CDR1 is LNHDA and CDR2 is SQIVND (reference sequence). V shed 6 bases and J shed 4 bases, with 10 bases lying between them. The CDR3 has 13 amino acids. DNA of the CDR3: TGTGCCAGTAGCAGAAACAGGAATCAGCCCCAGCATTTT. Residues: CASSRNRNQPQHF.

The chain carries TRBV19 and TRBJ1-2, with D uncertain. The V and J ends lost 9 bases and 4 bases respectively, with 15 bases between them. Germline CDR1 is LNHDA and CDR2 is SQIVND (reference sequence). This CDR3 has 13 residues. Here the CDR3 reads CARPQTAAYGYTF. CDR3 nucleotide sequence: TGTGCCAGACCACAGACGGCCGCCTATGGCTACACCTTC. The full variable domain, its missing parts supplied by reference TRBV19 and TRBJ1-2, is DGGITQSPKYLFRKEGQNVTLSCEQNLNHDAMYWYRQDPGQGLRLIYYSQIVNDFQKGDIAEGYSVSREKKESFPLTVTSAQKNPTAFYLCARPQTAAYGYTFGSGTRLTVV.

The chain links TRBV2 to TRBJ1-2; TRBD1 aligns across 8 bases. The germline V gene has CDR1 SNHLY and CDR2 FYNNEI. V trimming: 4 bases; J trimming: 10 bases; junction bases outside the gene matches: 11. The CDR3 covers 14 residues. The CDR3 DNA reads TGTGCCAGCAGTGTACAGCCACAGGGGGGGGTCTACACCTTC. Translation: CASSVQPQGGVYTF.

This sequence joins TRBV30 and TRBJ1-2; D remains ambiguous. This CDR3 comprises 15 residues. Germline CDR1 is GTSNPN and CDR2 is SVGIG (reference sequence). Trimming pared 2 bases from V and 8 bases from J, leaving 21 bases between. The CDR3 region is CAWSPLGPSGNGYTF. CDR3 nucleotides: TGTGCCTGGAGTCCCCTCGGACCCTCGGGGAACGGCTACACCTTC.

The chain combines TRBV6-1 with TRBJ2-1; the D is unclear. CDR3 length: 12 residues. V was shortened by 5 bases and J by 4 bases, with 6 bases between the two germline ends. Germline loops: CDR1 MNHNS, CDR2 SASEGT. The CDR3 is CASSRTYNEQFF. In nucleotides, the CDR3 is TGTGCCAGCAGTCGCACTTACAATGAGCAGTTCTTC.

The chain joins TRBV11-3 to TRBJ2-3; 7 positions match TRBD2. V lost 1 base, J lost 3 bases, and 4 bases stayed unmatched. The germline V gene encodes CDR1 SGHNT and CDR2 YENEEA. The length of the CDR3 is 15 residues. The CDR3 reads CASSLGSGGTDTQYF. In DNA, the CDR3 is TGTGCCAGCAGCTTAGGTTCGGGGGGAACAGATACGCAGTATTTT.

The chain has TRBV4-1 and TRBJ2-3; 9 bases line up with TRBD2. CDR1 is MGHRA and CDR2 is YSYEKL in the germline V gene. This CDR3 comprises 16 residues. The trim removed 0 bases at V and 5 bases at J, leaving 6 bases unmatched. The chain's CDR3 is CASSQEGRGGVDTQYF. The CDR3 DNA reads TGCGCCAGCAGCCAAGAAGGGCGGGGGGGCGTAGATACGCAGTATTTT.

The chain has TRBV7-2 and TRBJ2-2; 9 nucleotides line up with TRBD2. From germline, CDR1 is SGHTA and CDR2 FQGNSA. Unmatched junction bases numbered 1, after V lost 2 bases and J lost 0 bases. The CDR3 is made up of 16 amino acids. CDR3 nucleotide sequence: TGTGCCAGCAGCTTACGCGGGGGGGCGAACACCGGGGAGCTGTTTTTT. This codes for CASSLRGGANTGELFF.

The gene calls are TRBV5-1 and TRBJ1-2, with 9 nucleotides matching TRBD1. V lost 3 bases and J lost 6; bases outside the gene matches: 9. The CDR3 consists of 15 residues. Germline CDR1 and CDR2: SGHRS and YFSETQ. In DNA form, the CDR3 reads TGCGCCAGCAGCTCCCCGGGACAGGGAGTCGATGGCTACACCTTC. This translates into CASSSPGQGVDGYTF.

The count of this clone is one. This chain joins TRBV30 and TRBJ2-1; 7 bases agree with TRBD2. The CDR3 is 16 residues long. V was clipped by 0 bases and J by 2 bases; unmatched bases: 7. The V gene's germline CDR1 is GTSNPN and CDR2 SVGIG (reference sequence). DNA for the CDR3: TGTGCCTGGAGTGTACCCGTGGGGGGGGCCTACAATGAGCAGTTCTTC. Translating gives CAWSVPVGGAYNEQFF.